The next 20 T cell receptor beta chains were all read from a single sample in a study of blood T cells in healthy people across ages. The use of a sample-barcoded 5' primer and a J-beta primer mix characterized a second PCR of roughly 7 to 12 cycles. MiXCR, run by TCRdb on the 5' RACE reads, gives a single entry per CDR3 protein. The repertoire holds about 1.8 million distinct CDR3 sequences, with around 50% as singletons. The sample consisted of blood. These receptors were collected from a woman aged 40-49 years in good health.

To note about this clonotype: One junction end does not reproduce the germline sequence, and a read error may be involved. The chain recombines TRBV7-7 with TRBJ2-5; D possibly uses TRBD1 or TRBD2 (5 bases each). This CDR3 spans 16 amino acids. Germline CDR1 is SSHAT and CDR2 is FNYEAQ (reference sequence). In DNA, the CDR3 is TGTGCTAGCAGCTTTACCCCACGAGGGGCCCAAGAGACCCAGTACTTC. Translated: CASSFTPRGAQETQYF.

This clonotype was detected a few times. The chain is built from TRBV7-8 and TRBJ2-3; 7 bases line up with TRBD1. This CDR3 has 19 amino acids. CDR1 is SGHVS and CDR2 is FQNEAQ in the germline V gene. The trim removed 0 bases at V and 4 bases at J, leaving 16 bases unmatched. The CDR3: CASSLARSATGVFADTQYF. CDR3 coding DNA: TGTGCCAGCAGCTTAGCCCGCTCGGCAACAGGGGTCTTCGCAGATACGCAGTATTTT.

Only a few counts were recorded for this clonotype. The CDR3 DNA follows: TGCAGTGCTCAGAGCGGATTCACAGATACGCAGTATTTT. Translating it yields CSAQSGFTDTQYF. The genes are TRBV20-1 and TRBJ2-3; TRBD2 might be the D (5 bases). CDR1 and CDR2 (germline): DFQATT, SNEGSKA (reference sequence). V was pared by 5 bases and J by 2 bases, with 11 bases between. The CDR3 consists of 13 residues.

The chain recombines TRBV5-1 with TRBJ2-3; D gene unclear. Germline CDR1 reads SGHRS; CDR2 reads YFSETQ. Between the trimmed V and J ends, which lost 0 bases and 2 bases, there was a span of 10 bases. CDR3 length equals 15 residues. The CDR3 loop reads CASSLGGSHTDTQYF. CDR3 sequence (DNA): TGCGCCAGCAGCTTGGGAGGTTCCCACACAGATACGCAGTATTTT.

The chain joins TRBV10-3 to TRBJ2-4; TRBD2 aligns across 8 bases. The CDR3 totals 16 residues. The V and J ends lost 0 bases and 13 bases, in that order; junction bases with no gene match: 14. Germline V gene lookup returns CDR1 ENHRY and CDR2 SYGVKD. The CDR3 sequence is CAISESGGASHNEQYF. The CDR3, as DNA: TGTGCCATCAGTGAGTCCGGGGGGGCCTCCCACAATGAGCAGTACTTC.

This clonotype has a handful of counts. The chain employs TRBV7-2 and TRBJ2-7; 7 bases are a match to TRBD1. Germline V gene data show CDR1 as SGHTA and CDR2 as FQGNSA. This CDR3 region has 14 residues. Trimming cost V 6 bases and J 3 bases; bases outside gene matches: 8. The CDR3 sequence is CASRPGTDYYEQYF. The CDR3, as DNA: TGTGCCAGCAGGCCCGGGACAGATTACTACGAGCAGTACTTC. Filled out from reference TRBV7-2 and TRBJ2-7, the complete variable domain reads GAGVSQSPSNKVTEKGKDVELRCDPISGHTALYWYRQSLGQGLEFLIYFQGNSAPDKSGLPSDRFSAERTGGSVSTLTIQRTQQEDSAVYLCASRPGTDYYEQYFGPGTRLTVT.

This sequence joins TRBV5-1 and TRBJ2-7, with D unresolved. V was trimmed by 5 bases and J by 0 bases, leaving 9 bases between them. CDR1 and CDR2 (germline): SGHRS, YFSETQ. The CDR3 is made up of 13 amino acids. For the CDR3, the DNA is TGCGCCAGCAGGAGGAGTCCCTCCTACGAGCAGTACTTC. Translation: CASRRSPSYEQYF. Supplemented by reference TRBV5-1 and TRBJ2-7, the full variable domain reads KAGVTQTPRYLIKTRGQQVTLSCSPISGHRSVSWYQQTPGQGLQFLFEYFSETQRNKGNFPGRFSGRQFSNSRSEMNVSTLELGDSALYLCASRRSPSYEQYFGPGTRLTVT.

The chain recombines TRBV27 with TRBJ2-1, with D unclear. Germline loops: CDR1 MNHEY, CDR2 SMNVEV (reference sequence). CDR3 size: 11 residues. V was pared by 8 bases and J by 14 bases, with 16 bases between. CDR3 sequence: CASRWRSIEFF. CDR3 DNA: TGTGCCAGCCGCTGGAGATCAATCGAGTTCTTC.

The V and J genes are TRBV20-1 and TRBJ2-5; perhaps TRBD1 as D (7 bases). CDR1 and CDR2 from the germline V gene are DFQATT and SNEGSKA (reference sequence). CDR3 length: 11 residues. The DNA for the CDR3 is TGCGGGGGGACAGACCAAGAGACCCAGTACTTC. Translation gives CGGTDQETQYF.

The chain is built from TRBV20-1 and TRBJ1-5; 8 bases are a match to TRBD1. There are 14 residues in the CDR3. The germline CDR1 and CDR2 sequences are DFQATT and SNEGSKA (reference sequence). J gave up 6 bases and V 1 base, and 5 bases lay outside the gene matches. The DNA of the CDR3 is TGCAGTGCTAGAGTTCCAGGGGGCGGTCAGCCCCAGCATTTT. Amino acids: CSARVPGGGQPQHF.

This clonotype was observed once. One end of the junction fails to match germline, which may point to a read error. The CDR3 protein is CAGSQDFGTQYF. In DNA, the CDR3 is TGCGCCGGCAGCCAGGACTTCGGGACCCAGTACTTC. The chain carries TRBV4-1 and TRBJ2-5, with D tentatively TRBD2 (5 bases). The CDR3 has 12 residues. Germline assignment: CDR1 MGHRA and CDR2 YSYEKL.

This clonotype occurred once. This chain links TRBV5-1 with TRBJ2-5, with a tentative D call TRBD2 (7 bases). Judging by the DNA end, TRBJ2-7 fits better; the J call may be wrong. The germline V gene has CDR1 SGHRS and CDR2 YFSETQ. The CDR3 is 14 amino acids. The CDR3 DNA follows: TGCGCCAGCAGCGTGGTGGGGGGGCAGTACGAGCAGTACTTC. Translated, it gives CASSVVGGQYEQYF.

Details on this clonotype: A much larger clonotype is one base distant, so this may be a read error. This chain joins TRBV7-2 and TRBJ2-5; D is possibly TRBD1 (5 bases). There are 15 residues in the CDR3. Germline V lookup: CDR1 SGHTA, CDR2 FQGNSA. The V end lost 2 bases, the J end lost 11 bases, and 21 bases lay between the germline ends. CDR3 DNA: TGTGCCAGCAGCTTATCAGGGCAGGCGAACTACGCGCAGTACTTC. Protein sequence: CASSLSGQANYAQYF. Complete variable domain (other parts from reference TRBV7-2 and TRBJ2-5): GAGVSQSPSNKVTEKGKDVELRCDPISGHTALYWYRQSLGQGLEFLIYFQGNSAPDKSGLPSDRFSAERTGGSVSTLTIQRTQQEDSAVYLCASSLSGQANYAQYFGPGTRLLVL.

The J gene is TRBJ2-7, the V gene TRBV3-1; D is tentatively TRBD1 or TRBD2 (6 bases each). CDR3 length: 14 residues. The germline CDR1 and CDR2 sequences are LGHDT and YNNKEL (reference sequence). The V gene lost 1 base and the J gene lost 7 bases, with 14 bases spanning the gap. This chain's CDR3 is CASSQVPGAGEQYF. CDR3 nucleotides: TGTGCCAGCAGCCAAGTTCCGGGGGCGGGGGAGCAGTACTTC.

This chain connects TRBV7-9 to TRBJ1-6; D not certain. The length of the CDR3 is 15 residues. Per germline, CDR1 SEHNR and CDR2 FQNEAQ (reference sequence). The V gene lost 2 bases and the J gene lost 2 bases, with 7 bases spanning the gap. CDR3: CASSLRETYNSPLHF. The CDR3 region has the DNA TGTGCCAGCAGCTTAAGGGAGACCTATAATTCACCCCTCCACTTT.

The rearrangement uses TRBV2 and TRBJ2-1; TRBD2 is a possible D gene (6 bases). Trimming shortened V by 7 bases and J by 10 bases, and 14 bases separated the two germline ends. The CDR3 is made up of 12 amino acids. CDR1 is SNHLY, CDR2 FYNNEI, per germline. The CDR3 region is CASKEGTVEQFF. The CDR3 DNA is TGTGCCAGCAAGGAGGGTACGGTAGAGCAGTTCTTC.

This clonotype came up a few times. CDR3 DNA sequence: TGCGCCAGCAGCCAAGCGGGTACTAGCGGGGGGGCTACAGGAGAGCAGTTCTTC. Translated, it gives CASSQAGTSGGATGEQFF. This sequence joins TRBV4-3 and TRBJ2-1; 13 bases agree with TRBD2. Germline CDR1 reads LGHNA; CDR2 reads YSLEER. After removal of 1 base from V and 10 bases from J, the junction contained 13 bases not matched to a gene. CDR3 length equals 18 residues.

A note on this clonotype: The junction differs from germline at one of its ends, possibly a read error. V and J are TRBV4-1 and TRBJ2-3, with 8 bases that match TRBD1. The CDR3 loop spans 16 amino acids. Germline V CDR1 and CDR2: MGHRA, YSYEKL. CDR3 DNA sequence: TGCGCCAGCATCCAAGAACCGCAGGGGGCCCCAGATACGCAGTATTTT. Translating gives CASIQEPQGAPDTQYF.

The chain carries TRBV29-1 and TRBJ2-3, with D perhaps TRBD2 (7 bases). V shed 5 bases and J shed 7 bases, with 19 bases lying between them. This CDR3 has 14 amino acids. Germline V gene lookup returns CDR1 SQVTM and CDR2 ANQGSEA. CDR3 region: CSVQPAGAPYTQYF. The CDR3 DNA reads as TGCAGCGTTCAGCCGGCGGGGGCCCCCTATACGCAGTATTTT.

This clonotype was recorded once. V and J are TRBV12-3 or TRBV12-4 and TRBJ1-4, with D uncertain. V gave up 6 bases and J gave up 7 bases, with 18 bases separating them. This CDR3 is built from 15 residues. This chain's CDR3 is CASRVSSTGPEKLFF. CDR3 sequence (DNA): TGTGCCAGCAGAGTTTCTTCTACCGGACCTGAAAAACTGTTTTTT.